Listed below are T cell receptor beta chains from one sample, sequenced in a study of blood T cell repertoires in COVID-19. The method was immunoSEQ multiplex PCR; TCRdb's version includes in-frame clones alone and lacks a portion of them. This sample has about 250,000 clones; 85% to 90% occur once, and the top ten carry less than 2.5%. The sequencing sample was made of PBMCs or T cells enriched from blood (not recorded which). The receptors stem from a woman aged 18 to 35 who had recovered from COVID-19. Each CDR3 is given with its conserved first and last residue. Fields, in order: clone size, D gene, V gene, J gene, CDR3 protein, CDR3 DNA. A D gene is named only where the DNA matches it firmly. Rows give clone size only sometimes, using once, few, many, or a class for an expanded clone.

-,TRBD2,TRBV27,TRBJ2-7,CASSLSGTSGGYEQYF,TGTGCCAGCAGTTTAAGTGGGACTAGCGGGGGTTACGAGCAGTACTTC
-,-,TRBV12-3/TRBV12-4,TRBJ2-7,CASSFVLREQYF,TGTGCCAGCAGTTTTGTTCTGAGGGAGCAGTACTTC
-,TRBD1,TRBV14,TRBJ1-6,CASSHRQGIHNSPLHF,TGTGCCAGCAGCCACCGACAGGGTATTCATAATTCACCCCTCCACTTT
-,-,TRBV30,TRBJ1-1,CAWSVRRSLNTEAFF,TGTGCCTGGAGTGTACGAAGGAGCCTCAACACTGAAGCTTTCTTT
-,-,TRBV15,TRBJ1-2,CATSREPVNTLYGYTF,TGTGCCACCAGCAGAGAACCCGTCAACACCCTCTATGGCTACACCTTC
-,TRBD2,TRBV7-2,TRBJ2-1,CASTQRGSGVYNEQFF,TGTGCCAGCACCCAGCGGGGGTCAGGGGTTTACAATGAGCAGTTCTTC
few,-,TRBV7-2,TRBJ1-1,CASSLRGSRNTEAFF,TGTGCCAGCAGCTTAAGGGGGAGTAGGAACACTGAAGCTTTCTTT
-,TRBD1,TRBV7-9,TRBJ1-2,CASSWDSVYGYTF,TGTGCCAGCAGCTGGGACAGCGTATATGGCTACACCTTC
-,TRBD2,TRBV7-3,TRBJ2-1,CASSPGLAGYNEQFF,TGTGCCAGCAGCCCGGGACTAGCGGGCTACAATGAGCAGTTCTTC
-,TRBD1,TRBV6-5,TRBJ1-2,CAISRQGVYGYTF,TGTGCCATCTCCAGACAGGGAGTGTATGGCTACACCTTC
once,-,TRBV29-1,TRBJ1-1,CSVDEQNTEAFF,TGCAGCGTTGACGAACAGAACACTGAAGCTTTCTTT
-,-,TRBV2,TRBJ2-7,CASLEGIYEQYF,TGTGCCAGCCTAGAAGGAATCTACGAGCAGTACTTC
-,-,TRBV18,TRBJ2-5,CASSPRGRGETQYF,TGTGCCAGCTCACCCCGGGGCCGGGGGGAGACCCAGTACTTC
-,-,TRBV19,TRBJ1-5,CASSPPNSPNQPQHF,TGTGCCAGTAGTCCCCCGAACAGCCCCAATCAGCCCCAGCATTTT
-,-,TRBV9,TRBJ2-6,CASSVMKGVALTGANVLTF,TGTGCCAGCAGCGTAATGAAGGGGGTAGCCTTAACTGGGGCCAACGTCCTGACTTTC
-,TRBD1,TRBV28,TRBJ1-2,CASSIRGPGYTF,TGTGCCAGCAGTATAAGGGGGCCAGGCTACACCTTC
-,TRBD1,TRBV4-1,TRBJ1-1,CASSQRGQATEAFF,TGCGCCAGCAGCCAGAGAGGACAGGCCACTGAAGCTTTCTTT
-,-,TRBV27,TRBJ2-3,CASSLAWADTDTQYF,TGTGCCAGCAGCCTAGCATGGGCAGACACAGATACGCAGTATTTT
-,-,TRBV7-9,TRBJ1-1,CASSQQGGGTEAFF,TGTGCCAGCAGCCAGCAAGGAGGAGGAACTGAAGCTTTCTTT
few,TRBD1,TRBV5-4,TRBJ2-7,CASNSGTGPYEQYF,TGTGCCAGCAATTCCGGGACAGGCCCCTACGAGCAGTACTTC
once,TRBD1,TRBV9,TRBJ2-3,CASSLWTGGQDTQYF,TGTGCCAGCAGCCTTTGGACAGGGGGGCAAGATACGCAGTATTTT
-,-,TRBV27,TRBJ2-3,CASSLSIADTQYF,TGTGCCAGCAGTTTATCAATAGCAGATACGCAGTATTTT
-,-,TRBV7-3,TRBJ1-3,CASSLDPTGGNTIYF,TGTGCCAGCAGCCTGGACCCAACAGGAGGAAACACCATATATTTT
once,TRBD1,TRBV23-1,TRBJ1-1,CATTRGGVNTEAFF,TGCGCCACCACACGAGGGGGCGTGAACACTGAAGCTTTCTTT
-,-,TRBV3-1/TRBV3-2,TRBJ1-3,CASSHLDTGGNTIYF,TGTGCCAGCAGCCACCTAGACACGGGAGGAAACACCATATATTTT
-,-,TRBV2,TRBJ2-7,CARRNEQYF,TGTGCCCGTCGTAACGAGCAGTACTTC
-,-,TRBV7-9,TRBJ1-1,CASSLDVRLREAFF,TGTGCCAGCAGCTTAGATGTCAGGCTACGTGAAGCTTTCTTT
-,-,TRBV11-3,TRBJ1-1,CASSQDRNTEAFF,TGTGCCAGCAGCCAAGACAGGAACACTGAAGCTTTCTTT
-,-,TRBV5-1,TRBJ2-2,CASPDLNTGELFF,TGCGCCAGCCCGGACTTGAACACCGGGGAGCTGTTTTTT
few,-,TRBV28,TRBJ1-3,CASSFWTLESSGNTIYF,TGTGCCAGCAGTTTTTGGACTCTTGAGAGCTCTGGAAACACCATATATTTT
-,TRBD2,TRBV28,TRBJ2-7,CATRPASGGAIPEQYF,TGTGCCACCCGACCCGCTAGCGGGGGGGCAATCCCCGAGCAGTACTTC
-,TRBD2,TRBV2,TRBJ2-1,CATEKAGGTINEQFF,TGTGCCACCGAAAAGGCGGGGGGAACCATCAATGAGCAGTTCTTC
-,TRBD2,TRBV2,TRBJ2-7,CASRKRGEYEQYF,TGTGCCAGCAGAAAGCGGGGGGAATACGAGCAGTACTTC
-,-,TRBV2,TRBJ1-5,CASGSGPQHF,TGTGCCAGCGGTAGCGGACCCCAGCATTTT
-,-,TRBV19,TRBJ2-1,CASTTRGGRHEQFF,TGTGCCAGTACCACAAGAGGCGGCCGGCATGAGCAGTTCTTC
-,TRBD1,TRBV5-4,TRBJ1-1,CASSRDRVRGTEAFF,TGTGCCAGCAGCCGGGACAGGGTCCGGGGCACTGAAGCTTTCTTT
-,-,TRBV16,TRBJ1-1,CATMGAGDTEAFF,TGTGCTACAATGGGGGCAGGGGACACTGAAGCTTTCTTT
-,TRBD1,TRBV4-1,TRBJ2-7,CASSPPGTGNHEQYF,TGCGCCAGCAGCCCCCCCGGGACAGGGAATCACGAGCAGTACTTC
once,TRBD2,TRBV4-1,TRBJ2-1,CASSPQGRAGGPNEQFF,TGCGCCAGCAGCCCCCAGGGAAGAGCGGGGGGGCCTAATGAGCAGTTCTTC
-,-,TRBV5-8,TRBJ1-2,CASTDIGDGYTF,TGTGCCAGCACCGATATAGGGGATGGCTACACCTTC
-,-,TRBV13,TRBJ1-1,CASSSEGEGTEAFF,TGTGCCAGCAGCAGCGAAGGGGAAGGCACTGAAGCTTTCTTT
once,-,TRBV27,TRBJ1-1,CASSLAGRNTEAFF,TGTGCCAGCAGTTTGGCAGGGCGGAACACTGAAGCTTTCTTT
-,TRBD1,TRBV19,TRBJ1-5,CASRSGQGVKSQPQHF,TGTGCCAGTAGATCTGGACAGGGTGTTAAGAGTCAGCCCCAGCATTTT
-,TRBD2,TRBV19,TRBJ2-1,CASSIVREGVEQFF,TGTGCCAGTAGTATAGTCCGGGAGGGAGTTGAGCAGTTCTTC
-,-,TRBV5-1,TRBJ1-4,CASSLWQDNEKLFF,TGCGCCAGCAGCTTGTGGCAGGATAATGAAAAACTGTTTTTT
-,-,TRBV21-1,TRBJ2-5,CALGRGPTRGETQYF,TGTGCTCTGGGGAGGGGCCCCACTAGGGGAGAGACCCAGTACTTC